This T cell receptor (beta chain) was captured in a study of patients and donors after allogeneic stem cell transplantation (TCRdb year 2020). Preparation of the library involved RT-PCR. Sequencing took place on a NextSeq 550. TCRdb reanalyzed the raw reads on its own, using fastp at Q25 for trimming and MiXCR for clone calling, and kept in-frame beta chains. Rows with one shared CDR3 protein collapse into an entry with the most common genes and DNA. This sample lists 150,000 to 200,000 distinct CDR3 sequences; approximately 30% were detected once. The ten largest clonotypes hold approximately 3% of the sample. Of note for this clonotype: Which antigen it targets is not known. One base away there is no much larger clone; base qualities are not given.

Here V drops 2 bases and J drops 4 bases, and the junction holds 10 bases not matched to any gene. The CDR3 measures 18 amino acids from cysteine to phenylalanine. Only the CDR3 part of the read is kept: 54 bases, read in frame from the first base. CDR1 and CDR2 (SGHTA, FQGNSA) derive from the germline V gene. This receptor was identified in a human donor who was either an allogeneic HSCT recipient or a stem cell or donor lymphocyte infusion donor (not recorded which). It is not recorded whose cells these are; they may come from a transplant donor. The chain employs TRBV7-2 and TRBJ1-4, with 10 bases matching TRBD1. The sequenced material came from blood, either unsorted or a sorted T cell fraction (not recorded which). The bases are TGTGCCAGCAGCTTAAGGCCCGAGACAGGGGGCGTTAATGAAAAACTGTTTTTT. This translates into CASSLRPETGGVNEKLFF. The CDR3, completed at both ends by the reference TRBV7-2 and TRBJ1-4 genes, gives the full variable domain GAGVSQSPSNKVTEKGKDVELRCDPISGHTALYWYRQSLGQGLEFLIYFQGNSAPDKSGLPSDRFSAERTGGSVSTLTIQRTQQEDSAVYLCASSLRPETGGVNEKLFFGSGTQLSVL.